A single sample is the source of the 30 T cell receptor beta chains below, sequenced in a study of T-cell memory formation after mild COVID-19. TCRdb re-called the 5' RACE reads through MiXCR, storing one row per CDR3 protein. In the table there are approximately 560,000 distinct CDR3 sequences, 15% to 20% of which are singletons. The sample consisted of PBMCs or a T cell subset sorted from them (not recorded which). These receptor sequences come from an adult woman who had mild COVID-19 (a few samples of this study predate the infection). Cell type and time point are not known.

V and J are TRBV6-1 and TRBJ2-7, with 7 bases aligning to TRBD1. The V gene end was trimmed by 9 bases and the J gene end by 5 bases; junction bases not matched to a gene: 16. The V gene's germline CDR1 is MNHNS and CDR2 SASEGT. The CDR3 consists of 15 residues. CDR3 nucleotides: TGTGCCAGTACCCGGGACAGTGCCCCTCGCCACGAGCAGTACTTC. Protein sequence: CASTRDSAPRHEQYF.

The chain is built from TRBV7-9 and TRBJ2-7; D is unresolved. V lost 10 bases, J lost 3 bases, and 13 bases lay in between. Germline V CDR1 and CDR2: SEHNR, FQNEAQ (reference sequence). The CDR3 is 12 amino acids. The CDR3: CAIPRSHYEQYF. The CDR3 region has the DNA TGTGCCATCCCCAGGAGCCACTACGAGCAGTACTTC.

The chain links TRBV7-6 to TRBJ1-1, with 8 positions matching TRBD1. Germline assignment: CDR1 SGHVS and CDR2 FNYEAQ. CDR3 length: 15 amino acids. With 4 bases clipped from V and 2 bases from J, the junction kept 6 bases outside the gene matches. This chain's CDR3 is CASSWGTGVNTEAFF. DNA of the CDR3: TGTGCCAGCAGCTGGGGGACAGGTGTCAACACTGAAGCTTTCTTT.

This sequence joins TRBV20-1 and TRBJ2-7, with 9 bases aligning to TRBD1. Germline trimming cut 5 bases from V and 5 bases from J; bases unmatched to any gene: 10. CDR1 is DFQATT and CDR2 is SNEGSKA in the germline V gene (reference sequence). This CDR3 comprises 14 residues. CDR3 in DNA: TGCAGTGCTGTAAGGACAGGGGCGCCCAACGAGCAGTACTTC. Protein sequence: CSAVRTGAPNEQYF.

This chain joins TRBV20-1 and TRBJ2-2; D unresolved. Trimming took off 6 bases at V and 2 bases at J, with 13 bases between the two ends. Germline CDR1 is DFQATT and CDR2 is SNEGSKA (reference sequence). There are 14 residues in the CDR3. This CDR3 is CSAQLDGNTGELFF. CDR3 DNA sequence: TGCAGTGCCCAATTGGACGGCAACACCGGGGAGCTGTTTTTT.

This clonotype turned up a few times. This chain uses TRBV24-1 with TRBJ2-5; 8 bases are a match to TRBD1. This CDR3 contains 16 residues. V trimming: 5 bases; J trimming: 4 bases; junction bases outside the gene matches: 11. Germline V gene sequence: CDR1 KGHDR, CDR2 SFDVKD. CDR3 region: CATSAKSRGRGETQYF. CDR3 in DNA: TGTGCCACCAGTGCTAAATCCAGGGGGCGAGGAGAGACCCAGTACTTC.

The table lists this clonotype with a few counts. The chain uses TRBV12-3 or TRBV12-4 and TRBJ1-5; D is unresolved. Trimming removed 3 bases from V and 4 bases from J, with 13 bases in between. CDR3 length equals 15 residues. CDR3 in DNA: TGTGCCAGCAGTTTGAATAGGGCGGAGAATCAGCCCCAGCATTTT. Translated, it gives CASSLNRAENQPQHF.

CDR3: CASSTYRGRGTEAFF. The CDR3, as DNA: TGTGCCAGCAGCACTTACAGGGGGCGTGGGACTGAAGCTTTCTTT. The chain couples TRBV7-9 to TRBJ1-1; 9 bases map to TRBD1. Trimming at V came to 5 bases and at J to 5 bases, leaving 9 bases not matched to a gene. Per the germline V gene, CDR1 is SEHNR and CDR2 is FQNEAQ (reference sequence). The CDR3 loop spans 15 amino acids. The entire variable domain, with the rest obtained from reference TRBV7-9 and TRBJ1-1, is as follows: DTGVSQNPRHKITKRGQNVTFRCDPISEHNRLYWYRQTLGQGPEFLTYFQNEAQLEKSRLLSDRFSAERPKGSFSTLEIQRTEQGDSAMYLCASSTYRGRGTEAFFGQGTRLTVV.

The rearrangement links TRBV7-8 to TRBJ2-7; D perhaps matches TRBD1 (5 bases). This CDR3 has 12 amino acids. Per the germline V gene, CDR1 is SGHVS and CDR2 is FQNEAQ. The V and J ends lost 5 bases and 5 bases respectively, with 10 bases between them. CDR3 DNA sequence: TGTGCCAGCAGCACCAGGGTGAACGAGCAGTACTTC. Translated, it gives CASSTRVNEQYF.

Here the CDR3 reads CASSWTSSGANVLTF. The CDR3 DNA reads TGTGCCAGCAGCTGGACATCTAGTGGGGCCAACGTCCTGACTTTC. The rearrangement joins TRBV7-9 to TRBJ2-6, with D possibly being TRBD1 (5 bases). This CDR3 spans 15 amino acids. Trimming stripped 4 bases from V and 3 bases from J, with 10 bases between. Germline V gene sequence: CDR1 SEHNR, CDR2 FQNEAQ (reference sequence).

This clonotype was detected only a few times. The CDR3 protein is CASSGGTIQETQYF. In DNA form, the CDR3 reads TGCGCCAGCAGCGGCGGAACGATTCAAGAGACCCAGTACTTC. The chain is built from TRBV5-1 and TRBJ2-5; no clear D gene. The V end lost 4 bases, the J end lost 2 bases, and 12 bases lay between the germline ends. There are 14 residues in the CDR3. Germline CDR1 reads SGHRS; CDR2 reads YFSETQ.

The chain combines TRBV7-2 with TRBJ2-6; unclear D gene. Germline V gives CDR1 SGHTA, CDR2 FQGNSA. This CDR3 has 17 residues. V lost 6 bases, J lost 1 base, and 16 bases lay in between. The CDR3 nucleotides read TGTGCCAGCAGTGTAAATCCTCTGGATTCTGGGGCCAACGTCCTGACTTTC. Its protein product is CASSVNPLDSGANVLTF.

This rearrangement joins TRBV6-7 to TRBJ2-5; 10 bases map to TRBD1. TRBV6-7 qualifies as an ORF whose function is uncertain. Trimming removed 2 bases from V and 5 bases from J; junction bases left unmatched: 8. The length of the CDR3 is 16 residues. CDR3 DNA sequence: TGTGCCAGCAGTTACGTCCGGGACAGGGGATGGGAGACCCAGTACTTC. Its protein product is CASSYVRDRGWETQYF.

A few counts support this clonotype. The V and J genes are TRBV5-1 and TRBJ2-1, with a weak D call TRBD2 (5 bases). Germline CDR1 is SGHRS and CDR2 is YFSETQ. The CDR3 is 12 amino acids. The V end was cut by 1 base, the J end by 8 bases, with 7 bases between. The CDR3 region has the DNA TGCGCCAGCAGCTTGCGGACTCATGAGCAGTTCTTC. Protein: CASSLRTHEQFF.

V usage is TRBV29-1 and J usage is TRBJ2-1; D is tentatively TRBD1 or TRBD2 (6 bases each). Trimming left V 3 bases short and J 3 bases short, with 15 bases between. CDR3 length equals 15 residues. The V gene's germline CDR1 is SQVTM and CDR2 ANQGSEA. The CDR3 protein is CSVEAGGGYYNEQFF. Here the CDR3 DNA reads TGCAGCGTTGAGGCTGGAGGGGGGTACTACAATGAGCAGTTCTTC.

The genes are TRBV6-6 and TRBJ2-5; 13 bases map to TRBD2. The germline CDR1 and CDR2 sequences are MNHNY and SVGAGI (reference sequence). This CDR3 has 16 residues. The J segment lost 3 bases and the V segment lost 6 bases, leaving 7 bases of the junction unmatched. The CDR3 loop reads CASRPTSGRPKETQYF. CDR3 DNA sequence: TGTGCCAGCAGACCGACTAGCGGGAGGCCTAAAGAGACCCAGTACTTC.

Many counts were recorded for this clonotype. The chain has TRBV7-2 and TRBJ2-7, with no clear D. The CDR3 has 13 amino acids. Germline assignment: CDR1 SGHTA and CDR2 FQGNSA. V lost 1 base to trimming and J lost 2 bases, with 6 bases between them. The CDR3 region has the DNA TGTGCCAGCAGCTTAGTGGCGGCCTACGAGCAGTACTTC. It codes for CASSLVAAYEQYF.

The gene calls are TRBV3-1 and TRBJ2-1; 15 bases line up with TRBD2. This CDR3 comprises 20 residues. Germline assignment: CDR1 LGHDT and CDR2 YNNKEL (reference sequence). The junction had 15 bases not matched to a gene; V was cut back by 1 base and J by 8 bases. CDR3 sequence (DNA): TGTGCCAGCAGCCAAGGTGGACTAGCGGGGGGGCCAAGGTTGAGGGATGAGCAGTTCTTC. Protein sequence: CASSQGGLAGGPRLRDEQFF.

This clonotype was picked up a small number of times. The chain is built from TRBV15 and TRBJ2-5; TRBD2 aligns across 9 bases. The CDR3 has 14 amino acids. Germline V gene data show CDR1 as LNHNV and CDR2 as YYDKDF (reference sequence). V trimming: 1 base; J trimming: 3 bases; junction bases outside the gene matches: 0. The CDR3 coding sequence is TGTGCCACCAGCAGAGGACTAGCGGAAGAGACCCAGTACTTC. As protein: CATSRGLAEETQYF. The complete variable domain, with remaining parts taken from reference TRBV15 and TRBJ2-5, reads DAMVIQNPRYQVTQFGKPVTLSCSQTLNHNVMYWYQQKSSQAPKLLFHYYDKDFNNEADTPDNFQSRRPNTSFCFLDIRSPGLGDTAMYLCATSRGLAEETQYFGPGTRLLVL.

A few counts support this clonotype. The chain combines TRBV7-8 with TRBJ1-1; the D gene is possibly TRBD1 (6 bases). This CDR3 comprises 17 residues. Germline V gene sequence: CDR1 SGHVS, CDR2 FQNEAQ. V was trimmed by 5 bases and J by 4 bases, leaving 23 bases between them. The CDR3 here is CASSTHTGPSAGTEAFF. The CDR3 coding sequence is TGTGCCAGCAGCACACATACAGGGCCTTCTGCTGGCACTGAAGCTTTCTTT.

There are a few counts of this clonotype. The V gene is TRBV10-3, the J gene TRBJ1-1; D is unresolved. V was shortened by 6 bases and J by 1 base, with 12 bases between the two germline ends. The CDR3 is 14 residues long. The germline V gene encodes CDR1 ENHRY and CDR2 SYGVKD. The CDR3 DNA sequence: TGTGCCATCAGGGCCCTGGGGTCGAACACTGAAGCTTTCTTT. It is translated as CAIRALGSNTEAFF.

This clonotype was recorded many times. The V and J genes are TRBV7-9 and TRBJ2-1, with D tentatively TRBD1 (6 bases). Trimming pared 4 bases from V and 8 bases from J, leaving 21 bases between. Germline CDR1 reads SEHNR; CDR2 reads FQNEAQ (reference sequence). CDR3 length: 16 amino acids. This chain's CDR3 is CASSYLGEQGNDEQFF. The CDR3 nucleotides read TGTGCCAGCAGCTATTTAGGGGAACAGGGCAATGATGAGCAGTTCTTC. The variable domain in full, with the rest retrieved from reference TRBV7-9 and TRBJ2-1, is DTGVSQNPRHKITKRGQNVTFRCDPISEHNRLYWYRQTLGQGPEFLTYFQNEAQLEKSRLLSDRFSAERPKGSFSTLEIQRTEQGDSAMYLCASSYLGEQGNDEQFFGPGTRLTVL.

This clonotype was counted a few times. This chain joins TRBV9 and TRBJ2-2; 9 bases line up with TRBD2. CDR3 size: 18 residues. The junction had 17 bases not matched to a gene; V was cut back by 8 bases and J by 3 bases. CDR1 is SGDLS, CDR2 YYNGEE, per germline. The CDR3 protein is CASRDSRGGAFDTGELFF. The DNA of the CDR3 is TGTGCCAGTCGCGACTCTCGCGGGGGGGCTTTCGACACCGGGGAGCTGTTTTTT.

This clonotype has just a few counts. The rearrangement joins TRBV29-1 to TRBJ2-7; D is perhaps TRBD2 (6 bases). Germline CDR1 and CDR2: SQVTM and ANQGSEA. The CDR3 has 14 residues. V was cut by 6 bases and J by 3 bases, with 18 bases left in between. In nucleotides, the CDR3 is TGCAGCGTGGGATCGGCGGGGCAGATCTACGAGCAGTACTTC. Protein product: CSVGSAGQIYEQYF.

The sample holds many counts of this clonotype. The rearrangement uses TRBV15 and TRBJ2-5, with unresolved D. The V and J ends lost 0 bases and 2 bases respectively, with 4 bases between them. Germline values: CDR1 LNHNV, CDR2 YYDKDF (reference sequence). This CDR3 is 13 amino acids long. CDR3 in DNA: TGTGCCACCAGCAGAGACGGGCAAGAGACCCAGTACTTC. It translates to CATSRDGQETQYF.

This clonotype was detected a few times. This chain connects TRBV29-1 to TRBJ2-7; TRBD1 aligns across 9 bases. In germline, CDR1 is SQVTM, CDR2 ANQGSEA. The V gene end was trimmed by 7 bases and the J gene end by 3 bases; junction bases not matched to a gene: 7. The CDR3 spans 13 residues. The CDR3 DNA reads as TGCAGCGCCTGGACAGGGGTTCGCTACGAGCAGTACTTC. This encodes CSAWTGVRYEQYF.

V and J are TRBV7-9 and TRBJ1-4, with D perhaps TRBD1 (5 bases). This CDR3 has 16 residues. Germline values: CDR1 SEHNR, CDR2 FQNEAQ (reference sequence). Trimming removed 5 bases from V and 3 bases from J, with 16 bases in between. The CDR3 coding sequence is TGTGCCAGCAGCCACCGACAGACTGCGGCTAATGAAAAACTGTTTTTT. It is translated as CASSHRQTAANEKLFF. Based on the CDR3 plus reference TRBV7-9 and TRBJ1-4, the full variable domain is DTGVSQNPRHKITKRGQNVTFRCDPISEHNRLYWYRQTLGQGPEFLTYFQNEAQLEKSRLLSDRFSAERPKGSFSTLEIQRTEQGDSAMYLCASSHRQTAANEKLFFGSGTQLSVL.

This clonotype has a handful of counts. CDR3 protein: CAIRGAISSGNTIYF. CDR3 nucleotide sequence: TGTGCCATCAGGGGGGCTATTTCATCTGGAAACACCATATATTTT. The genes are TRBV10-3 and TRBJ1-3; D perhaps matches TRBD1 (6 bases). Germline loops: CDR1 ENHRY, CDR2 SYGVKD. This CDR3 is built from 15 residues. V was clipped by 6 bases and J by 1 base, with 13 bases between them.

V and J are TRBV4-1 and TRBJ2-1; D is possibly TRBD1 (5 bases). The V end lost 3 bases, the J end lost 8 bases, and 11 bases lay between the germline ends. Per the germline V gene, CDR1 is MGHRA and CDR2 is YSYEKL. The CDR3 length is 13 residues. The CDR3 region is CASSQHRFDEQFF. For the CDR3, the DNA is TGCGCCAGCAGCCAGCACAGGTTTGATGAGCAGTTCTTC.

This clonotype turned up a few times. The chain combines TRBV12-3 or TRBV12-4 with TRBJ2-1, with 10 bases identical to TRBD1. This CDR3 region has 15 residues. The J segment lost 8 bases and the V segment lost 3 bases, leaving 7 bases of the junction unmatched. CDR3 in DNA: TGTGCCAGCAGTTTTTTGACAGGGGGCCCCCATGAGCAGTTCTTC. It translates to CASSFLTGGPHEQFF.